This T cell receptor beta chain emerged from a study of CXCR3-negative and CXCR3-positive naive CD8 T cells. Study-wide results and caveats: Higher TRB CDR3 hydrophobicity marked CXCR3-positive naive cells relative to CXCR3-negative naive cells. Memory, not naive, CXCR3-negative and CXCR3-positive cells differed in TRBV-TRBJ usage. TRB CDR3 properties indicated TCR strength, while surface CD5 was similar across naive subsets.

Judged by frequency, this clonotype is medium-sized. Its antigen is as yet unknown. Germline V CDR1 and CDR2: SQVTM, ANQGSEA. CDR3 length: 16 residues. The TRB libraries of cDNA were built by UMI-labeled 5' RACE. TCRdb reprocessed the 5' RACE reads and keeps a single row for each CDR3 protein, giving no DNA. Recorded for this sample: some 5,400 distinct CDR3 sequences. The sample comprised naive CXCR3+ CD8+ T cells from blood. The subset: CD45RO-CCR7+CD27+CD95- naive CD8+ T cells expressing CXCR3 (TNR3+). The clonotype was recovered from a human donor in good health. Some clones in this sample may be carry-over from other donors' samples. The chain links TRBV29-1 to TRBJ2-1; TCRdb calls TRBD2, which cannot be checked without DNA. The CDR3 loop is CSVGGAGTSAGNEQFF.